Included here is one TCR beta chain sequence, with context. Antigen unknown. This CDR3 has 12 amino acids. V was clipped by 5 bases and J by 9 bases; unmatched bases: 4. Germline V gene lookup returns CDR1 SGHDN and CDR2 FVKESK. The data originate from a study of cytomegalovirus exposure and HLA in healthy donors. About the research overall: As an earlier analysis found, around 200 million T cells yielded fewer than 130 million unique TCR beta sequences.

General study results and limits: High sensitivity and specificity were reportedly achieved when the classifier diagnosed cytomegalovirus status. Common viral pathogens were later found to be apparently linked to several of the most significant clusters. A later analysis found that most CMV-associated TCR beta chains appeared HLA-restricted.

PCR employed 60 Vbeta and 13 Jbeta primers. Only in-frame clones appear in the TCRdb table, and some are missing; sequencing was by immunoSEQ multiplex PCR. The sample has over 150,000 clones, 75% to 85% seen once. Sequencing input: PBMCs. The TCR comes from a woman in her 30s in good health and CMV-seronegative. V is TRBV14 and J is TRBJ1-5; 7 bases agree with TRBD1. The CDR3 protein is CASSFWTGPQHF. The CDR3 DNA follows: TGTGCCAGCAGCTTTTGGACAGGGCCCCAGCATTTT.